The 27 T cell receptor beta chains in this list originate from one sample, sequenced in a study of T cells in Graves' hyperthyroidism and ophthalmopathy. Amplified TCR beta CDR3 regions came from RNA transcripts. First-round RT-PCR targeting the TCR CDR3 was performed with the HTBI primer set. MiXCR, run by TCRdb on the multiplex PCR reads, gives a single entry per CDR3 protein. The sample includes about 180,000 distinct CDR3 sequences, more than 15% seen only once; the top ten take 25% to 35%. Sample: blood. Receptors originate from a woman in her fifties or sixties with Graves' hyperthyroidism.

Many counts were recorded for this clonotype. V is TRBV29-1 and J is TRBJ1-3; D is unclear. The CDR3 runs 15 residues. Germline V gene lookup returns CDR1 SQVTM and CDR2 ANQGSEA. Trimming shortened V by 4 bases and J by 0 bases, and 13 bases separated the two germline ends. The CDR3: CSVASGPRSGNTIYF. In DNA form, the CDR3 reads TGCAGCGTTGCTTCGGGCCCTCGCTCTGGAAACACCATATATTTT.

This clonotype was counted ten times or more. As DNA, the CDR3 is TGTGCCAGTAGTATAAGGAACCCGCTAGGATATGGCTACACCTTC. This sequence encodes CASSIRNPLGYGYTF. This sequence joins TRBV19 and TRBJ1-2; no firm D call. Germline values: CDR1 LNHDA, CDR2 SQIVND (reference sequence). The CDR3 runs 15 residues. The V gene lost 2 bases and the J gene lost 5 bases, with 15 bases spanning the gap.

The chain joins TRBV6-1 to TRBJ1-5; the D gene is possibly TRBD1 (6 bases). This CDR3 contains 16 residues. Looked up from germline, CDR1 is MNHNS and CDR2 is SASEGT. V lost 10 bases, J lost 0 bases, and 19 bases lay in between. The CDR3 DNA reads as TGTGCCAACAAGCCAGGGGCCTCATATAGCAATCAGCCCCAGCATTTT. This codes for CANKPGASYSNQPQHF.

This clonotype was observed at least ten times. The chain employs TRBV7-9 and TRBJ2-1, with D unclear. The CDR3 is 15 residues long. V was clipped by 5 bases and J by 0 bases, with 11 bases between them. Germline loops: CDR1 SEHNR, CDR2 FQNEAQ (reference sequence). The CDR3 DNA follows: TGTGCCAGCAGCCGAGAACTATACTCCTACAATGAGCAGTTCTTC. It encodes CASSRELYSYNEQFF. Drawing the rest from reference TRBV7-9 and TRBJ2-1, the complete variable domain is DTGVSQNPRHKITKRGQNVTFRCDPISEHNRLYWYRQTLGQGPEFLTYFQNEAQLEKSRLLSDRFSAERPKGSFSTLEIQRTEQGDSAMYLCASSRELYSYNEQFFGPGTRLTVL.

The V and J genes are TRBV5-6 and TRBJ2-1; D possibly corresponds to TRBD1 (7 bases). Trimming took off 3 bases at V and 6 bases at J, with 22 bases between the two ends. This CDR3 has 17 amino acids. Per the germline V gene, CDR1 is SGHDT and CDR2 is YYEEEE. The CDR3 DNA is TGTGCCAGCAGCTCGACAGGGTTCGCGGGGCAGGGCAATGAGCAGTTCTTC. Encoded protein: CASSSTGFAGQGNEQFF.

In this sample, this clonotype turned up many times. The chain combines TRBV2 with TRBJ1-6, with D perhaps matching TRBD1 (6 bases). This CDR3 comprises 15 residues. Germline V gene lookup returns CDR1 SNHLY and CDR2 FYNNEI. Deletions cut 4 bases from V and 9 bases from J, with 16 bases between. The CDR3: CASSGGLAGVSPLHF. The CDR3 bases are TGTGCCAGCAGTGGAGGATTGGCAGGGGTTTCACCCCTCCACTTT.

The table lists this clonotype with many counts. The chain couples TRBV19 to TRBJ2-3; D possibly matches TRBD1 or TRBD2 (5 bases each). This CDR3 is 12 amino acids long. Germline assignment: CDR1 LNHDA and CDR2 SQIVND (reference sequence). This chain's CDR3 is CASSGATDTQYF. CDR3 coding DNA: TGTGCTAGCTCCGGGGCCACAGATACGCAGTATTTT.

The CDR3 region is CASNANSYEQYF. CDR3 coding DNA: TGTGCCAGCAACGCGAACTCCTACGAGCAGTACTTC. The gene calls are TRBV6-2 or TRBV6-3 and TRBJ2-7, with D uncertain. Trimming took 7 bases from V and 0 from J, leaving 7 bases between them. The CDR3 totals 12 residues. Germline assignment: CDR1 MNHEY and CDR2 SVGEGT.

The chain employs TRBV28 and TRBJ2-3; 11 bases match TRBD2. Germline V gene sequence: CDR1 MDHEN, CDR2 SYDVKM. J gave up 7 bases and V 5 bases, and 5 bases lay outside the gene matches. The CDR3 contains 14 residues. As DNA, the CDR3 is TGTGCCAGCAGTGTTACTAGCGGGAGAAATACGCAGTATTTT. This codes for CASSVTSGRNTQYF. The full variable domain, with the rest looked up from reference TRBV28 and TRBJ2-3, is DVKVTQSSRYLVKRTGEKVFLECVQDMDHENMFWYRQDPGLGLRLIYFSYDVKMKEKGDIPEGYSVSREKKERFSLILESASTNQTSMYLCASSVTSGRNTQYFGPGTRLTVL.

In this sample, this clonotype turned up many times. The genes are TRBV5-1 and TRBJ1-1; 7 nucleotides align to TRBD1. Per germline, CDR1 SGHRS and CDR2 YFSETQ. This CDR3 region has 14 residues. Trimming cost V 3 bases and J 4 bases; bases outside gene matches: 6. The CDR3 nucleotides read TGCGCCAGCAGCTGGGACAGTTTAATCACTGAAGCTTTCTTT. Translating gives CASSWDSLITEAFF.

The chain employs TRBV29-1 and TRBJ1-1; possibly TRBD1 for D (6 bases). This CDR3 contains 13 residues. Per germline, CDR1 SQVTM and CDR2 ANQGSEA. The V end was cut by 6 bases, the J end by 4 bases, with 15 bases between. CDR3 nucleotides: TGCAGCGTGGGGGGCCTCGACATCACTGAAGCTTTCTTT. Protein product: CSVGGLDITEAFF.

This clonotype has ten or more counts. The rearrangement links TRBV28 to TRBJ1-1; TRBD1 matches at 10 bases. Unmatched junction bases numbered 7, after V lost 6 bases and J lost 3 bases. CDR1 is MDHEN and CDR2 is SYDVKM in the germline V gene. The CDR3 is made up of 15 amino acids. The CDR3 region is CASRETGTGDTEAFF. The CDR3 nucleotides read TGTGCCAGCAGGGAAACCGGGACAGGGGACACTGAAGCTTTCTTT.

This clonotype occurred many times. The CDR3 here is CASSPGSVATEAFF. The DNA for the CDR3 is TGTGCCAGCAGCCCTGGATCGGTAGCCACTGAAGCTTTCTTT. The V and J genes are TRBV11-1 and TRBJ1-1; D is ambiguous. Germline V gene sequence: CDR1 SGHAT, CDR2 FQDESV (reference sequence). This CDR3 region has 14 residues. V lost 5 bases and J lost 4, with 14 bases in between.

Many counts were recorded for this clonotype. The chain carries TRBV15 and TRBJ2-5; D not resolved. The CDR3 totals 16 residues. Germline V gene sequence: CDR1 LNHNV, CDR2 YYDKDF (reference sequence). V lost 3 bases and J 5 bases, leaving 19 bases between the germline ends. The CDR3 sequence: CATSSVLVGRLETQYF. The CDR3 DNA reads TGTGCCACCAGCAGCGTGCTGGTGGGAAGGCTGGAGACCCAGTACTTC.

This clonotype showed up many times. The chain carries TRBV6-5 and TRBJ2-2; D may be TRBD2 (5 bases). V was shortened by 6 bases and J by 0 bases, with 14 bases between the two germline ends. Germline V gives CDR1 MNHEY, CDR2 SVGAGI. The CDR3 loop spans 16 amino acids. The CDR3 bases are TGTGCCAGCAGCCCCCGCGAGGGATCGAACACCGGGGAGCTGTTTTTT. Translated: CASSPREGSNTGELFF.

This chain connects TRBV28 to TRBJ1-2; 8 nucleotides agree with TRBD1. CDR3 length: 16 amino acids. V dropped 5 bases and J dropped 7; count of bases not matched to a gene: 15. Germline CDR1 and CDR2: MDHEN and SYDVKM. This chain's CDR3 is CASSLTGQGAKRGYTF. In DNA form, the CDR3 reads TGTGCCAGCAGTCTAACAGGACAGGGTGCCAAACGTGGCTACACCTTC.

In its sample, this clonotype was seen a few times. The chain combines TRBV7-8 with TRBJ2-6, with 12 bases matching TRBD2. The CDR3 is made up of 17 amino acids. Germline V CDR1 and CDR2: SGHVS, FQNEAQ. Trimming cost V 4 bases and J 3 bases; bases outside gene matches: 4. The CDR3 protein is CASSSSGGASGANVLTF. The CDR3 DNA sequence: TGTGCCAGCAGCTCTAGCGGGGGGGCCAGTGGGGCCAACGTCCTGACTTTC. Supplemented by reference TRBV7-8 and TRBJ2-6, the full variable domain reads GAGVSQSPRYKVAKRGQDVALRCDPISGHVSLFWYQQALGQGPEFLTYFQNEAQLDKSGLPSDRFFAERPEGSVSTLKIQRTQQEDSAVYLCASSSSGGASGANVLTFGAGSRLTVL.

This clonotype has at least ten counts. The rearrangement links TRBV7-2 to TRBJ2-2; tentatively, D is TRBD1 (5 bases). V was trimmed by 3 bases and J by 1 base, leaving 12 bases between them. The CDR3 is 16 residues long. Germline values: CDR1 SGHTA, CDR2 FQGNSA. CDR3 residues: CASSFSLGVNTGELFF. CDR3 DNA: TGTGCCAGCAGCTTTTCCTTAGGGGTGAACACCGGGGAGCTGTTTTTT.

The table lists this clonotype with many counts. The chain couples TRBV12-3 or TRBV12-4 to TRBJ1-1, with a weak D call TRBD1 (6 bases). The CDR3 extends over 13 amino acids. V lost 4 bases and J lost 2, with 8 bases in between. The CDR3 spells CASSSGQNTEAFF. In DNA, the CDR3 is TGTGCCAGCAGTTCGGGACAAAACACTGAAGCTTTCTTT.

This clonotype appeared many times. The chain employs TRBV7-6 and TRBJ1-6; D perhaps matches TRBD1 (6 bases). The CDR3 has 16 residues. Germline V CDR1 and CDR2: SGHVS, FNYEAQ. Trimming removed 5 bases at V and 10 bases at J, with 21 bases between. The CDR3: CASSPRPGRGGSPLHF. CDR3 nucleotides: TGTGCCAGCAGCCCTAGGCCGGGCAGGGGAGGATCACCCCTCCACTTT.

This clonotype was counted many times. CDR3 sequence (DNA): TGCGCCAGCAGTGAGTCCCAGGGTGGAAAGGGCGAGCAGTACTTC. It translates to CASSESQGGKGEQYF. The rearrangement uses TRBV10-2 and TRBJ2-7; TRBD1 might be the D (5 bases). CDR3 length: 15 amino acids. The germline CDR1 and CDR2 sequences are WSHSY and SAAADI. V lost 0 bases to trimming and J lost 6 bases, with 15 bases between them.

The chain links TRBV12-3 or TRBV12-4 to TRBJ1-2; D remains unclear. The ends were cut back, 1 base at V and 4 bases at J, with 10 bases in the middle. The CDR3 loop spans 14 amino acids. CDR3 in amino acids: CASSLGIGSYGYTF. The CDR3 DNA is TGTGCCAGCAGTTTAGGAATAGGTAGCTATGGCTACACCTTC.

The chain has TRBV11-2 and TRBJ1-2; a weak D match, TRBD1 (5 bases). Germline CDR1 SGHAT, CDR2 FQNNGV. The CDR3 contains 15 residues. The V and J ends lost 5 bases and 5 bases respectively, with 18 bases between them. As DNA, the CDR3 is TGTGCCAGCAGCCCGCGGTCGACAGCAATTTATGGCTACACCTTC. This sequence encodes CASSPRSTAIYGYTF.

This clonotype was observed at least ten times. The rearrangement uses TRBV6-2 or TRBV6-3 and TRBJ2-2, with TRBD1 matching over 7 bases. Germline V lookup: CDR1 MNHEY, CDR2 SVGEGT. With V trimmed by 10 bases and J by 4 bases, 12 bases remained unmatched. This CDR3 spans 15 amino acids. The CDR3 spells CATSEGAQGTGELFF. The CDR3 DNA is TGTGCCACCTCTGAGGGGGCACAGGGCACCGGGGAGCTGTTTTTT.

This clonotype was observed at least ten times. This sequence joins TRBV6-1 and TRBJ2-7, with D tentatively TRBD1 (5 bases). Germline CDR1 is MNHNS and CDR2 is SASEGT. The V end lost 7 bases, the J end lost 0 bases, and 10 bases lay between the germline ends. The CDR3 runs 13 residues. Here the CDR3 DNA reads TGTGCCAGCATCCCAGGGATCTCCTACGAGCAGTACTTC. This codes for CASIPGISYEQYF.

This clonotype turned up a few times. This rearrangement joins TRBV5-1 to TRBJ2-5; D tentatively fits TRBD1 or TRBD2 (6 bases each). The CDR3 covers 14 residues. Trimming pared 7 bases from V and 5 bases from J, leaving 18 bases between. Germline V gives CDR1 SGHRS, CDR2 YFSETQ. The chain's CDR3 is CASGSGAPGETQYF. CDR3 sequence (DNA): TGCGCCAGCGGGTCGGGGGCCCCGGGGGAGACCCAGTACTTC.

Note on this clonotype: This may arise from a read error, as a much more abundant clone is one base away. The rearrangement links TRBV7-8 to TRBJ2-7; maybe TRBD1 (5 bases). Germline V gene sequence: CDR1 SGHVS, CDR2 FQNEAQ. The length of the CDR3 is 15 residues. Deletions cut 7 bases from V and 2 bases from J, with 18 bases between. CDR3 loop: CASIEGADTTYEQYF. The CDR3 DNA sequence: TGTGCCAGCATCGAAGGGGCAGATACCACCTACGAGCAGTACTTC.